These 25 T cell receptor beta chains were sequenced from one sample in a study of human T cells and chemical hapten exposure. TCRdb recomputed calls from the RACE reads with MiXCR, one row per CDR3 protein. The sample includes some 180,000 distinct CDR3 sequences, more than 20% of them seen just once. Documented time point: patch test 3, about 24 weeks after DPC sensitization. The treatment is: therapeutic diphenylcyclopropenone sensitization with weekly scalp DPC. Sample: whole blood, taken in connection with sensitization to the hapten diphenylcyclopropenone (DPC). All receptors come from a middle-aged woman with alopecia areata. Some clones in this sample may be carry-over from other donors' samples.

This clonotype has just a few counts. The chain carries TRBV6-5 and TRBJ2-7; the match to TRBD1 covers 7 bases. Germline V lookup: CDR1 MNHEY, CDR2 SVGAGI. Unmatched junction bases numbered 7, after V lost 8 bases and J lost 3 bases. The CDR3 runs 13 residues. The CDR3 DNA sequence: TGTGCCAGCGCCCCGGGACAGAACTACGAGCAGTACTTC. It specifies CASAPGQNYEQYF.

This chain links TRBV24-1 with TRBJ2-3; TRBD1 matches 10 bases. V was clipped by 4 bases and J by 2 bases; unmatched bases: 5. This CDR3 is 16 amino acids long. Germline-derived CDR1 and CDR2 are KGHDR and SFDVKD. The CDR3 bases are TGTGCCACCAGTGACTGGGACAGGGGCGACACAGATACGCAGTATTTT. Protein sequence: CATSDWDRGDTDTQYF.

This clonotype occurred a few times. V gene TRBV9 combines with J gene TRBJ2-2, with unresolved D. The CDR3 loop spans 12 amino acids. Looked up from germline, CDR1 is SGDLS and CDR2 is YYNGEE. V was trimmed by 1 base and J by 10 bases, leaving 8 bases between them. The DNA for the CDR3 is TGTGCCAGCAGCGTATCGTACGCGGAGCTGTTTTTT. Translating gives CASSVSYAELFF.

V is TRBV4-2 and J is TRBJ2-7; 8 nucleotides line up with TRBD2. In germline, CDR1 is LGHNA, CDR2 YNFKEQ. This CDR3 is built from 16 residues. With V trimmed by 0 bases and J by 3 bases, 7 bases remained unmatched. For the CDR3, the DNA is TGTGCCAGCAGCCAAGATCCTGGACTAGCTATCTACGAGCAGTACTTC. Protein product: CASSQDPGLAIYEQYF.

The chain has TRBV4-2 and TRBJ2-7; possibly TRBD1 for D (8 bases). The CDR3 runs 16 residues. The germline gives CDR1 LGHNA, CDR2 YNFKEQ. Trimming took off 0 bases at V and 2 bases at J, with 14 bases between the two ends. CDR3 region: CASSQDPQGGAYEQYF. CDR3 DNA: TGTGCCAGCAGCCAAGATCCACAGGGGGGGGCCTACGAGCAGTACTTC.

The chain is built from TRBV7-2 and TRBJ2-1; 10 bases map to TRBD2. This CDR3 comprises 15 residues. The V gene's germline CDR1 is SGHTA and CDR2 FQGNSA. The trim removed 8 bases at V and 2 bases at J, leaving 6 bases unmatched. The CDR3 loop reads CASRGSGRTYNEQFF. The CDR3 DNA reads as TGTGCCAGCCGGGGTAGCGGGAGGACCTACAATGAGCAGTTCTTC.

This chain joins TRBV12-3 or TRBV12-4 and TRBJ2-1; TRBD1 might be the D (6 bases). The V end lost 5 bases, the J end lost 9 bases, and 17 bases lay between the germline ends. The CDR3 covers 14 residues. As DNA, the CDR3 is TGTGCCAGCAGTCCTGGACAGTGGGAGAGTGAGCAGTTCTTC. This gives the protein CASSPGQWESEQFF.

The chain is built from TRBV10-3 and TRBJ1-6, with a tentative D call TRBD1 (6 bases). Trimming removed 5 bases at V and 9 bases at J, with 23 bases between. This CDR3 has 17 amino acids. Germline lookup yields CDR1 ENHRY and CDR2 SYGVKD. CDR3 bases: TGTGCCATCAGTTTCAGGCAGACGGCCGAGGGGGTTTCACCCCTCCACTTT. Encoded protein: CAISFRQTAEGVSPLHF.

The chain is built from TRBV7-8 and TRBJ2-1, with 9 bases aligning to TRBD2. V was pared by 7 bases and J by 7 bases, with 29 bases of the junction left unmatched. There are 21 residues in the CDR3. Germline CDR1 and CDR2: SGHVS and FQNEAQ. The CDR3 DNA reads TGTGCCAGCATCCATCCATTGAGGGGGCCATCCTACGCGGGAGGGGGGAATGAGCAGTTCTTC. This codes for CASIHPLRGPSYAGGGNEQFF.

V is TRBV29-1 and J is TRBJ1-4; D gene unclear. The CDR3 runs to 12 residues. CDR1 and CDR2 (germline): SQVTM, ANQGSEA. Trimming took off 6 bases at V and 6 bases at J, with 11 bases between the two ends. The CDR3 reads CSVQDLDEKLFF. DNA of the CDR3: TGCAGCGTCCAAGACCTTGATGAAAAACTGTTTTTT.

This clonotype was seen many times. As DNA, the CDR3 is TGTGCCATCAGTGAGTCGTCGGGAGGCTACAATGAGCAGTTCTTC. Its translation is CAISESSGGYNEQFF. This sequence joins TRBV10-3 and TRBJ2-1; 7 bases match TRBD2. Germline V gene data show CDR1 as ENHRY and CDR2 as SYGVKD. Germline trimming cut 0 bases from V and 3 bases from J; bases unmatched to any gene: 2. This CDR3 is 15 amino acids long.

This clonotype was counted between two and nine times. The V gene is TRBV4-2, the J gene TRBJ2-3; 9 bases map to TRBD1. Germline V CDR1 and CDR2: LGHNA, YNFKEQ. Trimming removed 0 bases from V and 3 bases from J; junction bases left unmatched: 7. This CDR3 region has 17 residues. In DNA form, the CDR3 reads TGTGCCAGCAGCCAAGAAGGGACAGGGCTTCGGACAGATACGCAGTATTTT. Its translation is CASSQEGTGLRTDTQYF.

This clonotype was observed a few times. The J gene is TRBJ2-1, the V gene TRBV7-2; 9 positions match TRBD2. Germline values: CDR1 SGHTA, CDR2 FQGNSA. The CDR3 length is 15 residues. V lost 6 bases, J lost 7 bases, and 10 bases stayed unmatched. The chain's CDR3 is CASRRVAGARNEQFF. CDR3 in DNA: TGTGCCAGCAGGCGAGTAGCGGGAGCTAGAAATGAGCAGTTCTTC.

V usage is TRBV9 and J usage is TRBJ2-2; possibly TRBD1 for D (7 bases). Germline CDR1 is SGDLS and CDR2 is YYNGEE. The germline V and J ends were trimmed by 0 bases and 5 bases, with 11 bases remaining between them. This CDR3 is built from 15 residues. CDR3 in amino acids: CASSVAAGGTGELFF. CDR3 in DNA: TGTGCCAGCAGCGTAGCTGCAGGGGGGACCGGGGAGCTGTTTTTT.

Ten or more counts support this clonotype. The V gene is TRBV7-2, the J gene TRBJ2-5; no clear D. The CDR3 runs 12 residues. Germline V gene sequence: CDR1 SGHTA, CDR2 FQGNSA. Trimming took 8 bases from V and 0 from J, leaving 7 bases between them. The CDR3 region is CASSPYQETQYF. DNA for the CDR3: TGTGCCAGCTCACCTTACCAAGAGACCCAGTACTTC.

At least ten counts were recorded for this clonotype. The rearrangement joins TRBV11-1 to TRBJ1-2; D might be TRBD1 (6 bases). V gave up 4 bases and J gave up 3 bases, with 9 bases separating them. The CDR3 extends over 13 amino acids. Germline CDR1 and CDR2: SGHAT and FQDESV (reference sequence). The CDR3 DNA is TGTGCCAGCAGCTCACAGGGTTACTATGGCTACACCTTC. It translates to CASSSQGYYGYTF. Using reference TRBV11-1 and TRBJ1-2 for the parts outside the CDR3, the full variable domain is EAEVAQSPRYKITEKSQAVAFWCDPISGHATLYWYRQILGQGPELLVQFQDESVVDDSQLPKDRFSAERLKGVDSTLKIQPAELGDSAMYLCASSSQGYYGYTFGSGTRLTVV.

The J gene is TRBJ2-3, the V gene TRBV12-3 or TRBV12-4, with 7 bases matching TRBD1. The junction had 11 bases not matched to a gene; V was cut back by 5 bases and J by 6 bases. The length of the CDR3 is 15 residues. The CDR3 DNA reads as TGTGCCAGCAGTACCCGGGGACAGCGACCGGATACGCAGTATTTT. It codes for CASSTRGQRPDTQYF.

This clonotype was seen a few times. The V and J genes are TRBV7-2 and TRBJ2-2, with TRBD1 identical over 9 bases. J gave up 4 bases and V 6 bases, and 6 bases lay outside the gene matches. Germline loops: CDR1 SGHTA, CDR2 FQGNSA. The CDR3 covers 15 residues. CDR3 protein: CASRTGQGFTGELFF. The CDR3 nucleotides are TGTGCCAGCAGAACGGGACAGGGTTTCACCGGGGAGCTGTTTTTT.

V usage is TRBV20-1 and J usage is TRBJ2-5; no reliable D call. The CDR3 covers 14 residues. Per the germline V gene, CDR1 is DFQATT and CDR2 is SNEGSKA (reference sequence). Trimming shortened V by 5 bases and J by 2 bases, and 15 bases separated the two germline ends. CDR3 coding DNA: TGCAGTGCTCTTGAATTTATCCGACAAGAGACCCAGTACTTC. Translating gives CSALEFIRQETQYF.

V usage is TRBV20-1 and J usage is TRBJ2-7; the D is unclear. The CDR3 length is 11 residues. Looked up from germline, CDR1 is DFQATT and CDR2 is SNEGSKA (reference sequence). V dropped 6 bases and J dropped 5 bases, with 11 bases sitting between them. CDR3 sequence (DNA): TGCAGTGCGCGAGTGTTCCACGAGCAGTACTTC. It is translated as CSARVFHEQYF.

This clonotype was seen more than once but under ten times. V usage is TRBV10-3 and J usage is TRBJ2-7; 12 bases map to TRBD1. The CDR3 has 14 amino acids. With 7 bases clipped from V and 4 bases from J, the junction kept 5 bases outside the gene matches. The germline V gene encodes CDR1 ENHRY and CDR2 SYGVKD. CDR3 in DNA: TGTGCCATCAACCCGGGACAGGGGGCTTACGAGCAGTACTTC. This translates into CAINPGQGAYEQYF.

The chain joins TRBV7-8 to TRBJ2-5, with D hard to call. Germline CDR1 SGHVS, CDR2 FQNEAQ. Deletions cut 3 bases from V and 0 bases from J, with 5 bases between. The CDR3 loop spans 13 amino acids. Written as DNA, the CDR3 is TGTGCCAGCAGCTTCCGACACCAAGAGACCCAGTACTTC. This sequence encodes CASSFRHQETQYF.

The V gene is TRBV6-5, the J gene TRBJ2-1, with D maybe TRBD2 (7 bases). This CDR3 comprises 21 residues. Looked up from germline, CDR1 is MNHEY and CDR2 is SVGAGI. The germline V and J ends were trimmed by 2 bases and 6 bases, with 32 bases remaining between them. The CDR3 coding sequence is TGTGCCAGCAGTTACCGACCCCTGGGGGGCGGGAGAGTAACCGGGGGCAATGAGCAGTTCTTC. Residues: CASSYRPLGGGRVTGGNEQFF.

A single count supports this clonotype. This chain uses TRBV6-6 with TRBJ2-7; 9 bases are a match to TRBD1. V lost 2 bases and J lost 3; bases outside the gene matches: 5. This CDR3 spans 15 amino acids. Germline loops: CDR1 MNHNY, CDR2 SVGAGI (reference sequence). CDR3 coding DNA: TGTGCCAGCAGTTACCCACAGGGGGCGAACTACGAGCAGTACTTC. This translates into CASSYPQGANYEQYF.

The chain carries TRBV3-1 and TRBJ2-3; 10 bases fit TRBD2. Germline V CDR1 and CDR2: LGHDT, YNNKEL (reference sequence). This CDR3 region has 16 residues. V was clipped by 6 bases and J by 5 bases; unmatched bases: 11. The DNA for the CDR3 is TGTGCCAGCAGTCCCCTAGCGGGAGTGGTGGGAGATACGCAGTATTTT. Translated, it gives CASSPLAGVVGDTQYF.